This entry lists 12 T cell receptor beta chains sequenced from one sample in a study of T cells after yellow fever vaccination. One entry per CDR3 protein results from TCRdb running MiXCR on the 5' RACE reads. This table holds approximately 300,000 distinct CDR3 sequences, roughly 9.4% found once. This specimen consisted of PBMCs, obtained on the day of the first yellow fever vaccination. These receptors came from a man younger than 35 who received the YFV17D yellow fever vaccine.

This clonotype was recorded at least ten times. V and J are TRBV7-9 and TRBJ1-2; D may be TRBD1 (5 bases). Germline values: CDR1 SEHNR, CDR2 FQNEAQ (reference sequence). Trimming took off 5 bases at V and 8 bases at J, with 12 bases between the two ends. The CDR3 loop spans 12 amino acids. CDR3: CASSPRQRGYTF. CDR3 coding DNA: TGTGCCAGCAGCCCCCGACAGAGAGGCTACACCTTC.

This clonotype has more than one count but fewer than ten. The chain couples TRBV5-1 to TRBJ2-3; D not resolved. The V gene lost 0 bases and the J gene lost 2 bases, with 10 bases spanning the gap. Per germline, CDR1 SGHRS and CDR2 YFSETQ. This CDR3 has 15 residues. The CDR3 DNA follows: TGCGCCAGCAGCTTGGCCAGGCAGCCCACAGATACGCAGTATTTT. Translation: CASSLARQPTDTQYF.

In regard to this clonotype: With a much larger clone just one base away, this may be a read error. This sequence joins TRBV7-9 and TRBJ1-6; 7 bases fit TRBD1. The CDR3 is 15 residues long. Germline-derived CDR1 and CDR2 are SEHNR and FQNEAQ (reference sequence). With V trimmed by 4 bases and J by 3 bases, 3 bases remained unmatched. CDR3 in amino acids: CASSSGTVYNSPLHF. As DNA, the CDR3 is TGTGCCAGCAGCTCCGGGACAGTCTATAATTCACCCCTCCACTTT.

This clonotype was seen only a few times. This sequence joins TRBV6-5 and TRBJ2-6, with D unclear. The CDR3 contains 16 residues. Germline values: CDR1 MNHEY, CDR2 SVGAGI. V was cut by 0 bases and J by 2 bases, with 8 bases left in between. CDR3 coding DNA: TGTGCCAGCAGTTACTCGTATAACGCTGGGGCCAACGTCCTGACTTTC. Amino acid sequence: CASSYSYNAGANVLTF.

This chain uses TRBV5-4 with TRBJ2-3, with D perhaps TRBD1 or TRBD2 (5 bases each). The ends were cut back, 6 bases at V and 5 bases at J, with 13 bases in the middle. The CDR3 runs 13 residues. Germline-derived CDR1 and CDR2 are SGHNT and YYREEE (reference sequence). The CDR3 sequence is CASTFRGEDTQYF. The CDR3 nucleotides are TGTGCCAGCACCTTTAGAGGGGAAGATACGCAGTATTTT.

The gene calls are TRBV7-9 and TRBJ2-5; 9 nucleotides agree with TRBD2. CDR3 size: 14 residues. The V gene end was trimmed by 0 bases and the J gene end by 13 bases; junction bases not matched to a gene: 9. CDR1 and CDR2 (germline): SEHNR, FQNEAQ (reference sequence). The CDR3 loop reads CASSLADSGSRRYF. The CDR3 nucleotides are TGTGCCAGCAGCTTAGCAGATAGCGGGAGTCGACGGTACTTC. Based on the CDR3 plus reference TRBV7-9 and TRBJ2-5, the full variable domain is DTGVSQNPRHKITKRGQNVTFRCDPISEHNRLYWYRQTLGQGPEFLTYFQNEAQLEKSRLLSDRFSAERPKGSFSTLEIQRTEQGDSAMYLCASSLADSGSRRYFGPGTRLLVL.

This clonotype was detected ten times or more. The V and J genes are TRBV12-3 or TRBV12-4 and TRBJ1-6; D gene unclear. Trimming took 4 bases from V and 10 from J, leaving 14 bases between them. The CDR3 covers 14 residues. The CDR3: CASSSRTPGSPLHF. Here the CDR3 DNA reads TGTGCCAGCAGTTCCCGGACCCCAGGCTCACCCCTCCACTTT.

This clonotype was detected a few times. For the CDR3, the DNA is TGCGCCAGCAGCCCTCCGGGACAGGGGATGTCCTACGAGCAGTACTTC. This sequence encodes CASSPPGQGMSYEQYF. The J gene is TRBJ2-7, the V gene TRBV4-1; 10 bases are a match to TRBD1. The CDR3 consists of 16 residues. Losses at the gene ends were 4 bases for V and 1 base for J; bases not matched to a gene: 7. In germline, CDR1 is MGHRA, CDR2 YSYEKL.

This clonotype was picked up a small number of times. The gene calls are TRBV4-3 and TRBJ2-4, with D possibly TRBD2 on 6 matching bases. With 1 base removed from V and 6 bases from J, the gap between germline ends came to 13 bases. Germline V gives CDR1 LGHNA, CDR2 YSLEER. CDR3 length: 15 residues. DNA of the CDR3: TGCGCCAGCAGCCAAGTGGATGGGGGACTAAACATTCAGTACTTC. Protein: CASSQVDGGLNIQYF.

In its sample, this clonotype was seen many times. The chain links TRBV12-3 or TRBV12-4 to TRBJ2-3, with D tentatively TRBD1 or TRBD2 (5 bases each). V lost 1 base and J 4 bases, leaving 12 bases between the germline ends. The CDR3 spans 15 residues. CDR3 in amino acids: CASSLDGAVSDTQYF. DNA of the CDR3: TGTGCCAGCAGTTTAGACGGGGCTGTGTCAGATACGCAGTATTTT.

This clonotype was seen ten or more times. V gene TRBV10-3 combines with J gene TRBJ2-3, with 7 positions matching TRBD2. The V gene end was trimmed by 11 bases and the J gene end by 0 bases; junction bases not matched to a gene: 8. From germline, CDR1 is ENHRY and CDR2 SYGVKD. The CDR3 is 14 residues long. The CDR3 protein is CASNGGMSTDTQYF. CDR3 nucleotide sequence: TGTGCCTCCAACGGGGGGATGAGCACAGATACGCAGTATTTT.

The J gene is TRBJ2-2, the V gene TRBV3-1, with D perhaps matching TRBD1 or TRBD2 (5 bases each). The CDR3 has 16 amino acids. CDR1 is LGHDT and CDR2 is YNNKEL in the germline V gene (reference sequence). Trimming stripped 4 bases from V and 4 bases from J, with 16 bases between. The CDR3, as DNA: TGTGCCAGCAGCCCGACGAAGGGGACCAGCACCGGGGAGCTGTTTTTT. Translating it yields CASSPTKGTSTGELFF.